This T cell receptor (beta chain) emerged from a study of shared clonotypes between healthy human individuals. Study-level information: Those who served as donors were a couple of women and three men between the ages of 18 and 49.

CDR1 is MDHEN, CDR2 SYDVKM, per germline. The CDR3 runs to 12 residues. The ends were cut back, 6 bases at V and 6 bases at J, with 11 bases in the middle. CD45RO-negative CD8 cells positively selected for CCR7 made up the naive population, which excluded terminally differentiated effector memory CD45RA+ cells. The donors, all of them Caucasian adults, lived in Nashville, Tennessee. Some clones are missing from TCRdb's copy, which holds only in-frame ones; the method was immunoSEQ multiplex PCR. The data show a few hundred thousand clones, just under 97% seen once. The rearrangement uses TRBV28 and TRBJ1-2; D is unresolved. The clonotype originates from a young woman in good health. The sequenced sample was naive CD8+ T cells sorted from blood. The DNA of the CDR3 is TGTGCCAGCAGGGATTGGCCCCATGGCTACACCTTC. This gives the protein CASRDWPHGYTF.